One and the same sample provided the 21 T cell receptor beta chains below, sequenced in a study of cytomegalovirus exposure and HLA in healthy donors. 60 Vbeta and 13 Jbeta primers were used in PCR. TCRdb's copy holds only in-frame clones and misses some; the assay was immunoSEQ multiplex PCR. The table includes about 150,000 clones, around 80% detected once. Sequencing used PBMCs. The receptor set was obtained from a man aged 25-40 years in good health and CMV-seropositive.

CDR3 in DNA: TGTGCCAGCAGTTACTCAAGCGGCACCCGCACTTACGAGCAGTACTTC. It codes for CASSYSSGTRTYEQYF. The chain carries TRBV6-5 and TRBJ2-7; D is perhaps TRBD2 (5 bases). CDR3 length: 16 residues. V lost 0 bases, J lost 4 bases, and 16 bases lay in between. CDR1 is MNHEY, CDR2 SVGAGI, per germline.

The chain combines TRBV28 with TRBJ2-1; weak D call: TRBD2 (6 bases). Per the germline V gene, CDR1 is MDHEN and CDR2 is SYDVKM. The CDR3 runs 14 residues. Trimming removed 4 bases at V and 4 bases at J, with 11 bases between. CDR3 nucleotide sequence: TGTGCCAGCAGTTGGGGGGTCTCATACAATGAGCAGTTCTTC. It translates to CASSWGVSYNEQFF. The variable domain in full, completed from reference TRBV28 and TRBJ2-1, reads DVKVTQSSRYLVKRTGEKVFLECVQDMDHENMFWYRQDPGLGLRLIYFSYDVKMKEKGDIPEGYSVSREKKERFSLILESASTNQTSMYLCASSWGVSYNEQFFGPGTRLTVL.

This clone was counted between two and nine times. V and J are TRBV25-1 and TRBJ2-3; D gene unclear. There are 13 residues in the CDR3. Per germline, CDR1 MGHDK and CDR2 SYGVNS. V gave up 3 bases and J gave up 6 bases, with 10 bases separating them. The CDR3 reads CASSDRGVDTQYF. The CDR3 region has the DNA TGTGCCAGCAGTGACCGTGGAGTCGATACGCAGTATTTT.

CDR3 in amino acids: CASSGTSVSYEQYF. The CDR3 nucleotides read TGTGCCAGCAGTGGGACTAGCGTTTCCTACGAGCAGTACTTC. The gene calls are TRBV6-1 and TRBJ2-7, with TRBD2 matching over 9 bases. From germline, CDR1 is MNHNS and CDR2 SASEGT. V dropped 4 bases and J dropped 1; count of bases not matched to a gene: 2. The CDR3 runs to 14 residues.

CDR3: CASSRRTSAYEQYF. The CDR3 region has the DNA TGTGCCAGCAGCCGACGGACTAGCGCCTACGAGCAGTACTTC. The chain combines TRBV9 with TRBJ2-7; 9 nucleotides agree with TRBD2. V shed 4 bases, J shed 2 bases, and the junction held 4 bases outside the gene matches. CDR3 length equals 14 residues. CDR1 and CDR2 (germline): SGDLS, YYNGEE.

This chain's CDR3 is CASSLQGTIHEQYF. CDR3 DNA: TGTGCCAGCAGTTTACAGGGAACTATCCACGAGCAGTACTTC. V and J are TRBV27 and TRBJ2-5; maybe TRBD1 (5 bases). The end of the DNA is better explained by TRBJ2-7, so the J call may be wrong. The CDR3 spans 14 residues. In germline, CDR1 is MNHEY, CDR2 SMNVEV (reference sequence).

The chain is built from TRBV6-1 and TRBJ1-3, with 8 positions matching TRBD1. CDR1 MNHNS and CDR2 SASEGT come from the germline V gene. This CDR3 is built from 14 residues. Trimming took 9 bases from V and 4 from J; bases not matched to a gene: 8. The CDR3 loop is CASSQGAEGNTIYF. CDR3 bases: TGTGCCAGTTCGCAGGGGGCGGAAGGAAACACCATATATTTT.

The chain has TRBV7-7 and TRBJ2-2, with a possible D match to TRBD1 (5 bases). The ends were cut back, 1 base at V and 7 bases at J, with 13 bases in the middle. Germline CDR1 is SSHAT and CDR2 is FNYEAQ (reference sequence). The CDR3 is 15 amino acids. CDR3 in amino acids: CASSLDGETGGELFF. The CDR3 nucleotides read TGTGCCAGCAGCTTAGATGGGGAAACAGGCGGGGAGCTGTTTTTT.

CDR3 coding DNA: TGTGCCAGCAGTTACACGGGACTAGCGGGCTACGAGCAGTACTTC. Protein product: CASSYTGLAGYEQYF. The V gene is TRBV2, the J gene TRBJ2-7; 12 bases match TRBD2. This CDR3 region has 15 residues. Germline V lookup: CDR1 SNHLY, CDR2 FYNNEI. Trimming took 5 bases from V and 3 from J; bases not matched to a gene: 5.

The rearrangement uses TRBV6-1 and TRBJ1-3; TRBD1 is a possible D gene (5 bases). The germline CDR1 and CDR2 sequences are MNHNS and SASEGT. CDR3 size: 16 residues. V was clipped by 3 bases and J by 2 bases, with 14 bases between them. The CDR3 loop reads CASSEDILGPGNTIYF. The CDR3 DNA reads TGTGCCAGCAGTGAGGACATCCTTGGACCTGGAAACACCATATATTTT.

In this sample, this clone turned up once. This chain connects TRBV25-1 to TRBJ2-7; perhaps TRBD2 as D (5 bases). This CDR3 has 13 amino acids. CDR1 and CDR2 from the germline V gene are MGHDK and SYGVNS. The ends were cut back, 3 bases at V and 6 bases at J, with 12 bases in the middle. CDR3 DNA sequence: TGTGCCAGCAGTGACCCGGGAAAGCCCGAGCAGTACTTC. Its translation is CASSDPGKPEQYF.

This clone appeared a few times. The chain carries TRBV19 and TRBJ2-5; weak D call: TRBD1 (5 bases). From germline, CDR1 is LNHDA and CDR2 SQIVND (reference sequence). There are 13 residues in the CDR3. V lost 4 bases to trimming and J lost 5 bases, with 11 bases between them. CDR3 residues: CASSRRQLETQYF. Here the CDR3 DNA reads TGTGCCAGTAGTAGAAGACAGCTGGAGACCCAGTACTTC. The whole variable domain, remainder taken from reference TRBV19 and TRBJ2-5, is DGGITQSPKYLFRKEGQNVTLSCEQNLNHDAMYWYRQDPGQGLRLIYYSQIVNDFQKGDIAEGYSVSREKKESFPLTVTSAQKNPTAFYLCASSRRQLETQYFGPGTRLLVL.

This chain joins TRBV29-1 and TRBJ2-7, with D perhaps TRBD1 (6 bases). The CDR3 covers 13 residues. The germline CDR1 and CDR2 sequences are SQVTM and ANQGSEA. V was shortened by 6 bases and J by 3 bases, with 15 bases between the two germline ends. This CDR3 is CSVRWQGSYEQYF. CDR3 coding DNA: TGCAGCGTCCGTTGGCAGGGGAGCTACGAGCAGTACTTC.

The chain combines TRBV19 with TRBJ1-5, with 8 bases that match TRBD1. Germline lookup yields CDR1 LNHDA and CDR2 SQIVND (reference sequence). This CDR3 region has 12 residues. V gave up 10 bases and J gave up 2 bases; unmatched junction bases: 1. In nucleotides, the CDR3 is TGTGCCACGACAGGGGGCAATCAGCCCCAGCATTTT. Translation: CATTGGNQPQHF.

J is TRBJ2-1 and V is TRBV6-5; TRBD1 aligns across 7 bases. The CDR3 totals 15 residues. From germline, CDR1 is MNHEY and CDR2 SVGAGI. V lost 3 bases, J lost 5 bases, and 7 bases stayed unmatched. The chain's CDR3 is CASSYYRDSNNEQFF. Written as DNA, the CDR3 is TGTGCCAGCAGTTATTACCGGGACAGCAACAATGAGCAGTTCTTC.

The genes are TRBV7-2 and TRBJ1-2; 9 nucleotides line up with TRBD1. The CDR3 runs to 17 residues. Germline lookup yields CDR1 SGHTA and CDR2 FQGNSA. Losses at the gene ends were 3 bases for V and 6 bases for J; bases not matched to a gene: 14. The chain's CDR3 is CASSFLLSTTGGDGYTF. The DNA for the CDR3 is TGTGCCAGCAGCTTCCTTCTATCCACGACAGGGGGGGATGGCTACACCTTC. Full variable domain (outside the CDR3, taken from reference TRBV7-2 and TRBJ1-2): GAGVSQSPSNKVTEKGKDVELRCDPISGHTALYWYRQSLGQGLEFLIYFQGNSAPDKSGLPSDRFSAERTGGSVSTLTIQRTQQEDSAVYLCASSFLLSTTGGDGYTFGSGTRLTVV.

V is TRBV30 and J is TRBJ2-1, with D tentatively TRBD1 (6 bases). V was trimmed by 5 bases and J by 6 bases, leaving 14 bases between them. This CDR3 contains 13 residues. Per the germline V gene, CDR1 is GTSNPN and CDR2 is SVGIG (reference sequence). Here the CDR3 DNA reads TGTGCCTGGGACGTGGGGGCGGGCAATGAGCAGTTCTTC. Translated: CAWDVGAGNEQFF.

This clone was seen only once. The V gene is TRBV19, the J gene TRBJ2-1; TRBD2 might be the D (7 bases). CDR1 is LNHDA and CDR2 is SQIVND in the germline V gene (reference sequence). The CDR3 runs 16 residues. V was pared by 5 bases and J by 7 bases, with 21 bases between. CDR3 loop: CASSQPGGGGLNEQFF. The DNA for the CDR3 is TGTGCCAGTAGTCAACCCGGGGGCGGGGGACTAAATGAGCAGTTCTTC.

The chain has TRBV11-2 and TRBJ2-7; 11 nucleotides agree with TRBD2. This CDR3 spans 16 amino acids. Germline-derived CDR1 and CDR2 are SGHAT and FQNNGV. With 2 bases clipped from V and 1 base from J, the junction kept 4 bases outside the gene matches. For the CDR3, the DNA is TGTGCCAGCAGCTTATTCGGGACTAGCGGATCCTACGAGCAGTACTTC. Translated, it gives CASSLFGTSGSYEQYF. Combining the CDR3 with reference TRBV11-2 and TRBJ2-7 gives the whole variable domain EAGVAQSPRYKIIEKRQSVAFWCNPISGHATLYWYQQILGQGPKLLIQFQNNGVVDDSQLPKDRFSAERLKGVDSTLKIQPAKLEDSAVYLCASSLFGTSGSYEQYFGPGTRLTVT.

This chain uses TRBV27 with TRBJ2-7; tentatively, D is TRBD1 (6 bases). The CDR3 contains 13 residues. With 4 bases removed from V and 0 bases from J, the gap between germline ends came to 7 bases. Germline CDR1 is MNHEY and CDR2 is SMNVEV (reference sequence). CDR3 in amino acids: CASSSDSSYEQYF. The CDR3 DNA follows: TGTGCCAGCAGTTCGGACAGCTCCTACGAGCAGTACTTC.

The chain has TRBV7-2 and TRBJ2-1, with TRBD2 matching over 10 bases. The CDR3 covers 17 residues. Germline V gene lookup returns CDR1 SGHTA and CDR2 FQGNSA. J gave up 5 bases and V 1 base, and 8 bases lay outside the gene matches. This CDR3 is CASSLGKGLARDNEQFF. CDR3 DNA: TGTGCCAGCAGCTTAGGTAAGGGACTAGCGAGAGACAATGAGCAGTTCTTC.